This T cell receptor (beta chain) was documented in a study of blood T cell repertoires in COVID-19. How the authors handled the data: Scientists estimated how many nucleated cells there were by amplifying reference gene primers. Produced via immunoSEQ multiplex PCR; TCRdb's table is partial and in-frame only. V and J calls and clone size come straight from that table; D and trimming were deduced from the DNA. The table records more than 100,000 clones, over 75% of them present only once. V lost 4 bases to trimming and J lost 4 bases, with 14 bases between them. The CDR3 sequence is 14 residues long. Germline V lookup: CDR1 MNHEY, CDR2 SVGAGI. This clone was found once.

The clonotype comes from a human donor in a cohort sampled during active COVID-19. Specimen: peripheral blood. The chain couples TRBV6-5 to TRBJ2-7; unclear D gene. As DNA, the CDR3 is TGTGCCAGCAGTTCCCTACCGGGTGGATACGAGCAGTACTTC. Its protein is CASSSLPGGYEQYF.